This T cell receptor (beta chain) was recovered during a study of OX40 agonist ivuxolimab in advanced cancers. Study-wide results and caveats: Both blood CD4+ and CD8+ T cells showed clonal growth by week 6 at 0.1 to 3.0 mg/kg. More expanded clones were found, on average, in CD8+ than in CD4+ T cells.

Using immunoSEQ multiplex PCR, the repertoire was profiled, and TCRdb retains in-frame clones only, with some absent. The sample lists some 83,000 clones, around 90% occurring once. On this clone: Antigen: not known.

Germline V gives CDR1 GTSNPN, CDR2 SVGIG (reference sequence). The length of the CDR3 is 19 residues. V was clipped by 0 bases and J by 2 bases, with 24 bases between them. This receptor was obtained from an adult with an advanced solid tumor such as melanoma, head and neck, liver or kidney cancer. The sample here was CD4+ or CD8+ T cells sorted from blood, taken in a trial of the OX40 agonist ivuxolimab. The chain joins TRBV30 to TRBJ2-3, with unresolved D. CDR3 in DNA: TGTGCCTGGAGTGTGACCCCACCTGGGCAATCCTTACCCACAGATACGCAGTATTTT. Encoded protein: CAWSVTPPGQSLPTDTQYF.